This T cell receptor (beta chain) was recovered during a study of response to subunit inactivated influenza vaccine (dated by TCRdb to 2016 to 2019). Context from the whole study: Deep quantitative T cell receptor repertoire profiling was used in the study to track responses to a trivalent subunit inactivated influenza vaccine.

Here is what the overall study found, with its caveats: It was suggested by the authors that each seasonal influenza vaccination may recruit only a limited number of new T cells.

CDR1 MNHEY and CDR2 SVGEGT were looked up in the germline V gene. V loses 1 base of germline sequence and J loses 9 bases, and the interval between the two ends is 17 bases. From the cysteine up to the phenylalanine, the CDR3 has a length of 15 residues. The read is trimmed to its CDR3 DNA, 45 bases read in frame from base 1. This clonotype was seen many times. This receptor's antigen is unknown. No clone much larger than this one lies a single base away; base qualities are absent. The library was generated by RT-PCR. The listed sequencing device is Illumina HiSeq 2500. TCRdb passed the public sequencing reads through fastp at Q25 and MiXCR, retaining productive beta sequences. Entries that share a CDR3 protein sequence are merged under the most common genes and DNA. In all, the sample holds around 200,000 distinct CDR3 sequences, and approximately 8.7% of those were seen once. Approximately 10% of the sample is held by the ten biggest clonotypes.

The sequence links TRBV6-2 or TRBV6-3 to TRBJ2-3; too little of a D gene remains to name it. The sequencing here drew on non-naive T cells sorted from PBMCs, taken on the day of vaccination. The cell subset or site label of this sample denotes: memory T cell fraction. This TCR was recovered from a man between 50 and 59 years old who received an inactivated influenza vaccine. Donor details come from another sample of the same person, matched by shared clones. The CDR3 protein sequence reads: CASSYLVAVSPTQYF. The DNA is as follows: TGTGCCAGCAGTTACTTGGTAGCCGTCTCCCCGACGCAGTATTTT.